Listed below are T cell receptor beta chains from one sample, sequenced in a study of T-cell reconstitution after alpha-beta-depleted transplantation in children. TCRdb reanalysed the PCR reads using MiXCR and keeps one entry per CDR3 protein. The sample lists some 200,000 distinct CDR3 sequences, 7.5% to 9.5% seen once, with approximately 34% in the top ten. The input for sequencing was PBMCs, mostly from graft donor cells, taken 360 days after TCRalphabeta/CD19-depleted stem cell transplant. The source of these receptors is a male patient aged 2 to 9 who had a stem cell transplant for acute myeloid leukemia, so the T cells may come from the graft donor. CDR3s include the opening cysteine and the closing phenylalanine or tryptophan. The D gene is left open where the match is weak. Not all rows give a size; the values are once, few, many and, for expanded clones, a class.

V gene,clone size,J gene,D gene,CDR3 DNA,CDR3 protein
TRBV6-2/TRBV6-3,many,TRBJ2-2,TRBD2,TGTGCCAGCAGTTACGCGGGAGGGCCGGCCGGGGAGCTGTTTTTT,CASSYAGGPAGELFF
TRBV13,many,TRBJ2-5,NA,TGTGCCAGCAGCTTAGGCAGTTCAGAGACCCAGTACTTC,CASSLGSSETQYF
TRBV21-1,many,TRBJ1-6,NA,TGTGCCAGCAGCCCTGGACCTCTCGGACCCCTCCACTTT,CASSPGPLGPLHF
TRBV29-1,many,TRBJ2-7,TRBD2,TGCAGCGTCTCAATTCGACTAGCGGGTGGGGAGCAGTACTTC,CSVSIRLAGGEQYF
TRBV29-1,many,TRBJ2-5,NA,TGCAGCGTTGAAGGTAGAGGGATCAGGTCCAAGGAGACCCAGTACTTC,CSVEGRGIRSKETQYF
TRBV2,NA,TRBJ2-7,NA,TGTGCCAGCGGTGGTAGAGCCGCCTACGAGCAGTACTTC,CASGGRAAYEQYF
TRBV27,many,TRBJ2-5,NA,TGTGCCAGCAGTATGGGACCGGGGACCCAGTACTTC,CASSMGPGTQYF
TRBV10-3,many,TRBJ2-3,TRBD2,TGTGCCATCAGCGGGAGGGGAGATACGCAGTATTTT,CAISGRGDTQYF
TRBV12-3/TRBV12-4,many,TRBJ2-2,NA,TGTGCCAGCACCGTAGGGCTAGCCGGGGAGCTGTTTTTT,CASTVGLAGELFF
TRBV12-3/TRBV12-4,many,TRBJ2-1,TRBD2,TGTGCCAGCAGAATCGGGACTAGCGGAATGAACAATGAGCAGTTCTTC,CASRIGTSGMNNEQFF
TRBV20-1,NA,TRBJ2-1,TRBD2,TGCAGTGCTAGAGACACGAGCGGGGTGTCCTACAATGAGCAGTTCTTC,CSARDTSGVSYNEQFF
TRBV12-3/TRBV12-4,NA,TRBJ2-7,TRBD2,TGTGCCAGCAGTCCCGGGACTAGCGGGATTGGGAGCTCCTACGAGCAGTACTTC,CASSPGTSGIGSSYEQYF
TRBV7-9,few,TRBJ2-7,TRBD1,TGTGCCAGCAGAGACACGGACAGGGTTGGGCAGTACTTC,CASRDTDRVGQYF
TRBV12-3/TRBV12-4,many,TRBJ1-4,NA,TGTGCCAGCAGCCCCGGGTTGAATGAAAAACTGTTTTTT,CASSPGLNEKLFF
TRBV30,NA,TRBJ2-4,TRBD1,TGTGCCTGGAAGGGACAGGGTAACATTCAGTACTTC,CAWKGQGNIQYF
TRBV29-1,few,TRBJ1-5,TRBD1,TGCAGCGTCGAAGGGCAGGGACAGGGGGGGGGCAATCAGCCCCAGCATTTT,CSVEGQGQGGGNQPQHF
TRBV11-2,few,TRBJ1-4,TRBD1,TGTGCCAGCAGCTTAGGCGGGACAGAAAATGAAAAACTGTTTTTT,CASSLGGTENEKLFF
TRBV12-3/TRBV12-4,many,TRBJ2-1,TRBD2,TGTGCCAGCAGTTTAGGACTAGCGGGAGCCGACAATGAGCAGTTCTTC,CASSLGLAGADNEQFF
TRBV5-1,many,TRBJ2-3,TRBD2,TGCGCCAGCAGCTTGGCCCCTAGCGGGGGGCGCACAGATACGCAGTATTTT,CASSLAPSGGRTDTQYF
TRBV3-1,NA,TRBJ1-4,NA,TGTGCCAGCAGCCAAGATGGGACAGAAAAACTGTTTTTT,CASSQDGTEKLFF
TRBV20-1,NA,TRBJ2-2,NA,TGCAGTGCTAATAGGGGGAGGCCCTCGAACACCGGGGAGCTGTTTTTT,CSANRGRPSNTGELFF
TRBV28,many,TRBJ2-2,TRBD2,TGTGCCAGCACCGCGGGACTACTGAACACCGGGGAGCTGTTTTTT,CASTAGLLNTGELFF
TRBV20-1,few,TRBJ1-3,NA,TGCAGTGCCCCGCGGCCTTCTGGAAACACCATATATTTT,CSAPRPSGNTIYF
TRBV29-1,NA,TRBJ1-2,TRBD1,TGCAGCGTTGAAGTTGGGACAGGGGACCCTCCTAACTATGGCTACACCTTC,CSVEVGTGDPPNYGYTF
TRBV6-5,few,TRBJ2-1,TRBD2,TGTGCCAGCAGTTACTCGGGACTAGCGGGAGAGAGTGAGCAGTTCTTC,CASSYSGLAGESEQFF
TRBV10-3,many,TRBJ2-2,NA,TGTGCCATCAGTGAGTCGGCCCAGAGGGCGAACACCGGGGAGCTGTTTTTT,CAISESAQRANTGELFF
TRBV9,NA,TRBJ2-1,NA,TGTGCCAGCAGCACCCGGGAAAATGAGCAGTTCTTC,CASSTRENEQFF
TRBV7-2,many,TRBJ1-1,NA,TGTGCCAGCAGCTTAGACTTCCGCAGTATGAACACTGAAGCTTTCTTT,CASSLDFRSMNTEAFF
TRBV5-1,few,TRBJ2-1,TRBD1,TGCGCCAGCAGCTTCCCCCGGACAGGGGGGCTCGATGAGCAGTTCTTC,CASSFPRTGGLDEQFF
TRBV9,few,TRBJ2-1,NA,TGTGCCAGCAGCGTAGAAGGGTTCTACTACAATGAGCAGTTCTTC,CASSVEGFYYNEQFF
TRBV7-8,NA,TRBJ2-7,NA,TGTGCCAGCAGCTTAGGCAGGGACTACGAGCAGTACTTC,CASSLGRDYEQYF
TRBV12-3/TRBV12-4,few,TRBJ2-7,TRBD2,TGTGCCAGCAGTTCCGGACTAGCGGTGTATGAGCAGTACTTC,CASSSGLAVYEQYF
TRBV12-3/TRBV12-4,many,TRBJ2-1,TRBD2,TGTGCCAGCAGTTCTAGCGGGACCTCCTACAATGAGCAGTTCTTC,CASSSSGTSYNEQFF
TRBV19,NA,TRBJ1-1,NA,TGTGCCAGTAGTATAGCCGGGGCCACTGAAGCTTTCTTT,CASSIAGATEAFF
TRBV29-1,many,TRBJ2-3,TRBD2,TGCAGCGTCGATAGCGGGGGAACAGATACGCAGTATTTT,CSVDSGGTDTQYF
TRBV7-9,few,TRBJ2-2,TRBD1,TGTGCCAGCAGCTTACGGGGACAGGTCGGCACCGGGGAGCTGTTTTTT,CASSLRGQVGTGELFF
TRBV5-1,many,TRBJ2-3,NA,TGTGCCAGCAGTATAACAGATACGCAGTATTTT,CASSITDTQYF
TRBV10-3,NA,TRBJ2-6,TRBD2,TGTGCCATCAGCGCGGGACTAGCGGGAACTGGGGCCAACGTCCTGACTTTC,CAISAGLAGTGANVLTF
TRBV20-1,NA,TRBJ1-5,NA,TGCAGTGCTAGAGCGAGCGCAAATAGCGATCAGCCCCAGCATTTT,CSARASANSDQPQHF
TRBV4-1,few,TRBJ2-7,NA,TGCGCCAGCAGCCAGGATAGGGAGGAGACCTACGAGCAGTACTTC,CASSQDREETYEQYF